Below, one TCR beta chain is given with its context. The target antigen is unknown. Just one base apart from a much larger clone, this may be a read error. Genomic DNA, serving as template, underwent TCR beta VDJ and CDR3 profiling. TCRdb re-called the reads through MiXCR, storing one row per CDR3 protein. The sample records around 500,000 distinct CDR3 sequences, roughly 34% being singletons. Previously, flow cytometry had revealed CD8+CD57+ cell expansion in the patients chosen for sequencing. The record originates from a study of CD8+CD57+ T cells in acquired aplastic anemia. Regarding the study as a whole: The same twenty-nine CD8+ CDR3 sequences occurred in patients and in controls.

The CDR3 length is 15 residues. Germline lookup yields CDR1 KGHDR and CDR2 SFDVKD. V lost 3 bases to trimming and J lost 4 bases, with 14 bases between them. Sequenced material: sorted CD4+, CD8+, or CD8+CD57+ T cells (not recorded which) from PBMCs. J is TRBJ1-2 and V is TRBV24-1; a possible D gene is TRBD1 (5 bases). The receptor was derived from a human donor with aplastic anemia. The CDR3 loop reads CATSDPGRESYGYTF. The CDR3 DNA follows: TGTGCCACCAGTGATCCCGGCAGGGAAAGCTATGGCTACACCTTC.